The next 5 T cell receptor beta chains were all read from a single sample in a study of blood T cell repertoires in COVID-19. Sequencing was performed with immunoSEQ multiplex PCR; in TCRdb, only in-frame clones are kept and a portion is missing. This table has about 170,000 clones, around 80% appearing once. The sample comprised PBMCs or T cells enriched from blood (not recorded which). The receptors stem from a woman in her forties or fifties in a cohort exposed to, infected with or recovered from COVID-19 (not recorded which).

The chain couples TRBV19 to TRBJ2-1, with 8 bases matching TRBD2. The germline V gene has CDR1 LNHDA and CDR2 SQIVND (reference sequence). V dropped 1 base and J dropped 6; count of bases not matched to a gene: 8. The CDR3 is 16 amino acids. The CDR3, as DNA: TGTGCCAGTAGTATAGCTGGAGGGACTAGTGCCAATGAGCAGTTCTTC. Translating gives CASSIAGGTSANEQFF.

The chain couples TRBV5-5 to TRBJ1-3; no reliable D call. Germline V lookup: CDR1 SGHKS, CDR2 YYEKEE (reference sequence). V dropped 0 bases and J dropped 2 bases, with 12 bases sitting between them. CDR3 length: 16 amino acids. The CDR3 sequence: CASSLASGEPGNTIYF. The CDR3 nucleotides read TGTGCCAGCAGCTTGGCCTCGGGTGAGCCTGGAAACACCATATATTTT.

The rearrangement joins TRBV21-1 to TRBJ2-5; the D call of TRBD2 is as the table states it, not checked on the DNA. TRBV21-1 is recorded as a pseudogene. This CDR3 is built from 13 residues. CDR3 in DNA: TGTGCCAGTGAGGGAGTATCAGGAGAGACCCAGTACTTC. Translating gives CASEGVSGETQYF.

As DNA, the CDR3 is TGCGCCAGCAGCTCTGACCGGACAGCCCGAAATGAAAAACTGTTTTTT. Translation gives CASSSDRTARNEKLFF. The chain recombines TRBV5-1 with TRBJ1-4, with D perhaps matching TRBD1 (6 bases). The CDR3 extends over 16 amino acids. Germline values: CDR1 SGHRS, CDR2 YFSETQ. V dropped 3 bases and J dropped 5 bases, with 17 bases sitting between them. The whole variable domain, remainder taken from reference TRBV5-1 and TRBJ1-4, is KAGVTQTPRYLIKTRGQQVTLSCSPISGHRSVSWYQQTPGQGLQFLFEYFSETQRNKGNFPGRFSGRQFSNSRSEMNVSTLELGDSALYLCASSSDRTARNEKLFFGSGTQLSVL.

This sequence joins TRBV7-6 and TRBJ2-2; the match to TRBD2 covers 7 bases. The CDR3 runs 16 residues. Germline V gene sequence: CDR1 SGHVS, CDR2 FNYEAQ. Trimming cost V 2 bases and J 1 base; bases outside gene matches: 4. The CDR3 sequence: CASSLSRGGNTGELFF. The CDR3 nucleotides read TGTGCCAGCAGCTTAAGTCGCGGGGGGAACACCGGGGAGCTGTTTTTT.